This entry is about one T cell receptor beta chain. With a much larger clone just one base away, this may be a read error. This CDR3 has 15 amino acids. CDR1 and CDR2 (germline): DFQATT, SNEGSKA (reference sequence). These data originate in a study of CD8+CD57+ T cells in acquired aplastic anemia. The template for TCR beta VDJ and CDR3 sequence profiling was genomic DNA. TCRdb used MiXCR to reprocess the reads, holding one entry per CDR3 protein. The data contain around 200,000 distinct CDR3 sequences, roughly 50% of them seen just once; the ten biggest clones take up 10% to 15%. The sequenced patients had an expansion of CD8+CD57+ cells seen by flow cytometry.

This TCR was recovered from a human donor with aplastic anemia. Input material: sorted CD4+, CD8+, or CD8+CD57+ T cells (not recorded which) from PBMCs. V and J are TRBV20-1 and TRBJ1-5, with TRBD1 matching over 9 bases. The CDR3 loop is CSARDRVNSNQLQHF. The DNA for the CDR3 is TGCAGTGCCAGGGACAGGGTTAATAGCAATCAGCTCCAGCATTTT.